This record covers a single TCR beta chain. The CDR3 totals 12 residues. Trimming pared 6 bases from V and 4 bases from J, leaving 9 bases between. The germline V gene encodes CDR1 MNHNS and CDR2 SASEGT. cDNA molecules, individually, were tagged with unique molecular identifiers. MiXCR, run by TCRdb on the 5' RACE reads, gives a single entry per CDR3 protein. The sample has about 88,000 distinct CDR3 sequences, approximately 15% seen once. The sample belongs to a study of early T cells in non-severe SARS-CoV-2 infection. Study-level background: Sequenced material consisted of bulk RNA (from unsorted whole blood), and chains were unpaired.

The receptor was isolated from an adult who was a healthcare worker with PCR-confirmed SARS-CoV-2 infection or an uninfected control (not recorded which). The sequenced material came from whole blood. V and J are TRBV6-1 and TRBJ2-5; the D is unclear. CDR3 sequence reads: CASRTNGETQYF. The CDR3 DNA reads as TGTGCCAGCAGAACGAATGGAGAGACCCAGTACTTC.